The 4 T cell receptor beta chains in this list originate from one sample, sequenced in a study of blood T cell dynamics during melanoma immunotherapy. Data came from immunoSEQ multiplex PCR; TCRdb stores just in-frame clones and leaves some out. The sample consists of 10,000 to 12,000 clones, 80% to 85% of them appearing once. Time point meaning: week 3, after first cycle of checkpoint inhibitor. The starting material was blood, obtained from a patient treated with checkpoint blockade. The receptors come from a human donor with melanoma.

This clone was seen only once. The rearrangement uses TRBV19 and TRBJ1-1; D gene ambiguous. V gave up 2 bases and J gave up 7 bases, with 11 bases separating them. There are 13 residues in the CDR3. Germline values: CDR1 LNHDA, CDR2 SQIVND (reference sequence). The CDR3 is CASSISEYSEAFF. The CDR3 DNA reads as TGTGCCAGTAGTATATCCGAATACAGTGAAGCTTTCTTT.

V and J are TRBV6-4 and TRBJ2-6; 14 nucleotides align to TRBD2. J lost 0 bases, V lost 0 bases, and 1 base had no gene match. CDR1 is MRHNA, CDR2 SNTAGT, per germline. This CDR3 region has 19 residues. CDR3 residues: CASSDSGTSGGSGANVLTF. The DNA for the CDR3 is TGTGCCAGCAGTGACTCCGGGACTAGCGGGGGCTCTGGGGCCAACGTCCTGACTTTC.

The V and J genes are TRBV6-5 and TRBJ2-3; D not certain. The germline V and J ends were trimmed by 7 bases and 1 base, with 15 bases remaining between them. The germline V gene encodes CDR1 MNHEY and CDR2 SVGAGI. The CDR3 is 15 amino acids. CDR3 protein: CASNSGNYGTDTQYF. The CDR3 DNA reads as TGTGCCAGCAATTCTGGGAACTATGGCACAGATACGCAGTATTTT.

V is TRBV4-2 and J is TRBJ2-1, with D hard to call. The V gene lost 1 base and the J gene lost 10 bases, with 8 bases spanning the gap. Germline V gene data show CDR1 as LGHNA and CDR2 as YNFKEQ. The CDR3 is made up of 12 amino acids. This chain's CDR3 is CASSQVHREQFF. CDR3 nucleotides: TGTGCCAGCAGCCAAGTCCATAGGGAGCAGTTCTTC.